Presented here are 8 T cell receptor beta chains from one specimen sequenced in a study of low-dose radiotherapy and immunotherapy resistance in tumors. TRAV- and TRBV-specific primers, spanning alpha and beta chains, primed first-strand cDNA. Amplification of TCRs used a constant-region primer and V-primer adapter for about 21 PCR cycles. Each CDR3 protein gets one entry after TCRdb re-called the reads with MiXCR. The sample yields tens of thousands of distinct CDR3 sequences, roughly 19% seen once. The time point is: before trial treatment. The sequencing here drew on PBMCs, taken before treatment. These receptors were taken from a male donor with prostate cancer.

This clonotype was detected many times. V is TRBV5-4 and J is TRBJ2-1; possibly TRBD1 or TRBD2 for D (6 bases each). The CDR3 runs to 16 residues. Germline V gene sequence: CDR1 SGHNT, CDR2 YYREEE (reference sequence). V was pared by 0 bases and J by 0 bases, with 10 bases between. In DNA form, the CDR3 reads TGTGCCAGCAGCTTGGAGGGGGGCCGCTCCTACAATGAGCAGTTCTTC. It encodes CASSLEGGRSYNEQFF. The full variable domain, in which reference TRBV5-4 and TRBJ2-1 provide the parts outside the CDR3, is ETGVTQSPTHLIKTRGQQVTLRCSSQSGHNTVSWYQQALGQGPQFIFQYYREEENGRGNFPPRFSGLQFPNYSSELNVNALELDDSALYLCASSLEGGRSYNEQFFGPGTRLTVL.

In its sample, this clonotype was seen many times. CDR3 amino acids: CASNRLAGGSLGEQYF. CDR3 bases: TGTGCCAGTAATCGACTAGCGGGGGGGAGTCTGGGCGAGCAGTACTTC. The chain links TRBV2 to TRBJ2-7; 14 bases match TRBD2. Germline V CDR1 and CDR2: SNHLY, FYNNEI. This CDR3 has 16 residues. The V segment lost 9 bases and the J segment 6 bases; nucleotides outside the gene matches: 13.

This clonotype was recorded once. The CDR3 here is CASSPSVDRGRNEQYF. DNA for the CDR3: TGTGCCAGCTCACCAAGTGTTGACAGGGGGCGGAACGAGCAGTACTTC. The V gene is TRBV18, the J gene TRBJ2-7, with 10 bases fitting TRBD1. Germline loops: CDR1 KGHSH, CDR2 LQKENI. The CDR3 is made up of 16 amino acids. J lost 5 bases, V lost 2 bases, and 9 bases had no gene match.

This clonotype was found many times. The V and J genes are TRBV10-3 and TRBJ2-1; 10 nucleotides match TRBD2. The V gene's germline CDR1 is ENHRY and CDR2 SYGVKD. This CDR3 is built from 13 residues. Trimming at V came to 9 bases and at J to 6 bases, leaving 5 bases not matched to a gene. CDR3: CAMSSGGPNEQFF. Here the CDR3 DNA reads TGTGCCATGTCTAGCGGGGGACCCAATGAGCAGTTCTTC.

This clonotype was counted many times. The DNA of the CDR3 is TGTGCCAGCAGCACATCCTGGGAGGGGGGGCCGCGTGAGCAGTTCTTC. Translation gives CASSTSWEGGPREQFF. The chain employs TRBV7-2 and TRBJ2-1, with D perhaps TRBD2 (7 bases). V lost 5 bases, J lost 9 bases, and 23 bases lay in between. Germline V gene data show CDR1 as SGHTA and CDR2 as FQGNSA. This CDR3 comprises 16 residues.

This clonotype has ten or more counts. The chain has TRBV4-2 and TRBJ2-1; no reliable D call. Trimming removed 0 bases from V and 2 bases from J, with 5 bases in between. CDR1 is LGHNA, CDR2 YNFKEQ, per germline. The CDR3 runs 14 residues. The CDR3 protein is CASSQDAPYNEQFF. The DNA for the CDR3 is TGTGCCAGCAGCCAAGATGCCCCCTACAATGAGCAGTTCTTC.

In its sample, this clonotype was seen many times. The CDR3 region is CASSVDEGRDYEQYF. CDR3 sequence (DNA): TGTGCCAGCAGCGTAGACGAGGGGCGGGACTACGAGCAGTACTTC. The chain is built from TRBV9 and TRBJ2-7, with a tentative D call TRBD2 (6 bases). This CDR3 is built from 15 residues. Trimming cost V 0 bases and J 3 bases, with 13 bases left between them. CDR1 SGDLS and CDR2 YYNGEE come from the germline V gene.

This clonotype came up many times. The rearrangement links TRBV27 to TRBJ2-2; 10 bases align to TRBD2. CDR1 and CDR2 (germline): MNHEY, SMNVEV (reference sequence). Unmatched junction bases numbered 4, after V lost 6 bases and J lost 3 bases. The CDR3 sequence is 15 residues long. This CDR3 reads CASRLAGTYTGELFF. DNA for the CDR3: TGTGCCAGCAGACTAGCGGGGACGTACACCGGGGAGCTGTTTTTT.